This T cell receptor (beta chain) was retrieved from a study of CD8 T cells in ankylosing spondylitis. Study findings and constraints: In ankylosing spondylitis blood, a motif of eight highly homologous TCR beta variants appeared characteristic.

As for this clonotype: Its antigen is not identified.

V gave up 7 bases and J gave up 3 bases, with 15 bases separating them. Germline loops: CDR1 SGHNT, CDR2 YENEEA. The CDR3 is made up of 15 amino acids. Scientists made TCR beta libraries using quantitative 5'-RACE with molecular barcodes. In TCRdb, the 5' RACE reads were re-called with MiXCR into one record per CDR3 protein. The sample has 150,000 to 250,000 distinct CDR3 sequences, roughly 13% seen once; the top ten hold about 15%. This TCR came from a male donor with ankylosing spondylitis or in good health (not recorded which). The chain joins TRBV11-3 to TRBJ2-2; D remains ambiguous. The sequenced material came from blood, either unsorted or a sorted T cell fraction (not recorded which). The CDR3 is CASTHNGPDTGELFF. The CDR3, as DNA: TGTGCCAGCACCCATAACGGGCCTGACACCGGGGAGCTGTTTTTT.